A selection of T cell receptor beta chains follows, all from one sample in a study of blood T cells in healthy people across ages. TCRdb re-called the 5' RACE reads through MiXCR, storing one row per CDR3 protein. The profile covers about 800,000 distinct CDR3 sequences, with about half appearing a single time and 18% taken by the ten largest. Sample: blood. These receptors came from a man at least 80 years old in good health. The CDR3 runs from the conserved cysteine through the conserved F or W. Fields, in order: J gene, clone size, D gene, V gene, CDR3 DNA, CDR3 protein. A D gene is named only where the DNA matches it firmly. Clone size appears in some rows only: once, few, many, or a class for an expanded clone.

TRBJ2-7 NA TRBD2 TRBV9 TGTGCCAGCAGCGGCCGGGAGGATGAGCAGTACTTC CASSGREDEQYF
TRBJ2-5 NA NA TRBV12-3/TRBV12-4 TGTGCCAGCAGCCCGGTTGGGAAGACCCAGTACTTC CASSPVGKTQYF
TRBJ2-5 NA NA TRBV14 TGTGCCAGCAGCCAAGTTCTGGGGGTACAAGACAATGAGCAGTACTTC CASSQVLGVQDNEQYF
TRBJ2-5 few NA TRBV18 TGTGCCAGCTCACCTCAGACCTACCAAGAGACCCAGTACTTC CASSPQTYQETQYF
TRBJ2-1 many TRBD2 TRBV7-2 TGTGCCAGCAGCTTAGGGCGCCTAGCGGGAGTCGGTTACAATGAGCAGTTCTTC CASSLGRLAGVGYNEQFF
TRBJ2-7 NA TRBD2 TRBV7-2 TGTGCCAGCAGCCTAAAAGCGGGGCCCTACGAGCAGTACTTC CASSLKAGPYEQYF
TRBJ2-3 many TRBD2 TRBV7-2 TGTGCCAGCAGCTCACCGGGACTAGGGGGGGCAGATACGCAGTATTTT CASSSPGLGGADTQYF
TRBJ2-7 NA TRBD2 TRBV11-1 TGTGCCAGCAGCTGGAGGCTAGCGGGAGCATCCGAGCAGTACTTC CASSWRLAGASEQYF
TRBJ2-5 NA TRBD1 TRBV20-1 TGCAGTGCTAGCCCCTCCGGGACAGGGGGCAAGACCCAGTACTTC CSASPSGTGGKTQYF
TRBJ1-2 few NA TRBV28 TGTGCCAGCAGTCCCCCGGGACAACTCTATGGCTACACCTTC CASSPPGQLYGYTF
TRBJ2-2 once TRBD2 TRBV10-3 TGTGCCATCACCGATCCGGGACTAGCGGAAACCGGGGAGCTGTTTTTT CAITDPGLAETGELFF
TRBJ2-7 NA TRBD1 TRBV12-3/TRBV12-4 TGTGCCAGCAGCCAGGGACAGGTTATCTACGAGCAGTACTTC CASSQGQVIYEQYF
TRBJ1-1 NA NA TRBV12-3/TRBV12-4 TGTGCCAGCAGTTTAGGGGACGGGGTGAAAGCTTTCTTT CASSLGDGVKAFF
TRBJ1-2 NA TRBD1 TRBV30 TGTGCCTGGAGGCCCCAGGGGGCGTACGGCGGCTACACCTTC CAWRPQGAYGGYTF
TRBJ1-1 NA NA TRBV5-1 TGCGCCAGCAGCTTGGCCTACGGGGATACTGAAGCTTTCTTT CASSLAYGDTEAFF
TRBJ2-3 NA NA TRBV12-3/TRBV12-4 TGTGCCAGCAGTTTGGCGGTGGGAGCAGATGCGGAGTATTTT CASSLAVGADAEYF
TRBJ1-6 NA NA TRBV29-1 TGCAGTTACCGGGACCGTTATAATTCACCCCTCCACTTT CSYRDRYNSPLHF
TRBJ2-7 few TRBD2 TRBV7-2 TGTGCCAGCAGCTTAGTTGGTAGCGGGAGCACCTACGAGCAGTACTTC CASSLVGSGSTYEQYF
TRBJ2-7 NA TRBD1 TRBV20-1 TGCAGTGCGAACACTGACAGGGACGAGCAGTACTTC CSANTDRDEQYF
TRBJ2-1 many TRBD2 TRBV7-3 TGTGCCAGCAGCAGTGCGGGAGGGCCTGATGAGCAGTTCTTC CASSSAGGPDEQFF
TRBJ2-3 NA NA TRBV7-2 TGTGCCAGCAGCTCCCTAAGAGACGACAGAGATACGCAGTATTTT CASSSLRDDRDTQYF
TRBJ2-7 NA TRBD1 TRBV29-1 TGCAGCGGCTTACGACAGGGAAACTACGAGCAGTACTTC CSGLRQGNYEQYF
TRBJ2-7 NA TRBD1 TRBV10-3 TGTGCCACCTACTCCGGGACAGGGGGTGACGAGCAGTACTTC CATYSGTGGDEQYF
TRBJ2-3 NA NA TRBV7-2 TGTGCCAGCAGCTTAGAAGCGCGAGTTAGCACAGATACGCAGTATTTT CASSLEARVSTDTQYF
TRBJ1-4 NA TRBD1 TRBV7-3 TGTGCCAGCAGCCAGACAGGGGCGGATGAAAAACTGTTTTTT CASSQTGADEKLFF
TRBJ2-1 once NA TRBV29-1 TGCAGCGGGAAGCGGCAAGCTGAGCAGTTCTTC CSGKRQAEQFF
TRBJ2-1 few NA TRBV11-3 TGTGCCAGCAGCTTGAATTATAGGAGTGAGCAGTTCTTC CASSLNYRSEQFF
TRBJ2-3 many TRBD1 TRBV7-8 TGTGCCAGCAGCCCTCACGAATCGACAGGGGCTAACACAGATACGCAGTATTTT CASSPHESTGANTDTQYF
TRBJ1-1 NA NA TRBV6-6 TGTGCCAGCAGTTACGGCGGTCTTGAAGCTTTCTTT CASSYGGLEAFF
TRBJ2-2 NA NA TRBV7-2 TGTGCCAGCAGCAGGACCCACACCGGGGAGCTGTTTTTT CASSRTHTGELFF
TRBJ2-3 NA NA TRBV12-3/TRBV12-4 TGTGCCAGCAGCTCTAGCCCGGGGAACACAGATACGCAGTATTTT CASSSSPGNTDTQYF
TRBJ2-2 NA TRBD1 TRBV5-1 TGCGCCAGCTATCGGGACAGCAACACCGGGGAGCTGTTTTTT CASYRDSNTGELFF
TRBJ2-7 few NA TRBV7-6 TGTGCCAGCAGCTTAAGGGCGGCGGCGGCCGGGGAGCAGTACTTC CASSLRAAAAGEQYF
TRBJ2-1 few TRBD2 TRBV20-1 TGCAGTGCTAGTGGTGGGAGGGGCTACAATGAGCAGTTCTTC CSASGGRGYNEQFF
TRBJ1-5 NA NA TRBV24-1 TGTGCCACCAGCACTGAAAATCAGCCCCAGCATTTT CATSTENQPQHF
TRBJ2-3 many NA TRBV29-1 TGCAGCGTTAGCACAGATACGCAGTATTTT CSVSTDTQYF
TRBJ2-4 few TRBD2 TRBV6-6 TGTGCCAGCAGTTGGGGACTAGCGGGGCGCAAAAACATTCAGTACTTC CASSWGLAGRKNIQYF
TRBJ1-2 many NA TRBV12-3/TRBV12-4 TGTGCCAGCCTCCGGGGGTTTAACTATGGCTACACCTTC CASLRGFNYGYTF
TRBJ2-7 NA NA TRBV10-3 TGTGCCATCAGTCCCGCGGGTGGGACGGCGGGAGAGCAGTACTTC CAISPAGGTAGEQYF
TRBJ2-5 NA TRBD2 TRBV2 TGTGCCAGCAGTGAGGTAGCGGGATCGGAGACCCAGTACTTC CASSEVAGSETQYF
TRBJ2-2 NA NA TRBV21-1 NA CASYCCTGELFF
TRBJ1-2 few TRBD1 TRBV7-8 TGTGCCAGCAGCTTAGCAACCCCGGGACAGACCTCCTATGGCTACACCTTC CASSLATPGQTSYGYTF
TRBJ2-5 NA NA TRBV30 TGTGCCTGGGCCAGGACAGTCCAAGAGACCCAGTACTTC CAWARTVQETQYF
TRBJ2-1 NA NA TRBV18 TGTGCCAGCTCAGAACGGCCGGACAGTCTTCAGTTCTTC CASSERPDSLQFF
TRBJ2-1 few TRBD1 TRBV7-2 TGTGCCAGCAGCCCCCAGGTAGGGGGACAGGGGTCCTACAATGAGCAGTTCTTC CASSPQVGGQGSYNEQFF
TRBJ2-1 NA TRBD2 TRBV27 TGTGCCAGCAATCTCAAGCGGGGGTTTATATCTGAGCAGTTCTTC CASNLKRGFISEQFF
TRBJ2-7 many TRBD2 TRBV4-3 TGCGCCAGCAGCCAAGGACTAGGACTAGCGTTCGAGCAGTACTTC CASSQGLGLAFEQYF
TRBJ2-7 NA TRBD1 TRBV5-6 TGTGCCAGCAGCTCCATTCAGGTTCCGGGACAGGGTCCCTACGAGCAGTACTTC CASSSIQVPGQGPYEQYF
TRBJ2-1 many TRBD2 TRBV20-1 TGCAGTGCTAGTTCTAGCGGGAGTCGTGAGCAGTTCTTC CSASSSGSREQFF
TRBJ1-2 few NA TRBV4-1 TGCGCCAGCAGGTTTGAGGGAACAGGGCGGAGTGGCTACACCTTC CASRFEGTGRSGYTF
TRBJ2-3 few TRBD2 TRBV4-2 TGTGCCAGCAGCCAAGATCGGGCTAGCGGATATACGCAGTATTTT CASSQDRASGYTQYF
TRBJ2-7 NA TRBD1 TRBV5-5 TGTGCCAGCAGCTCCTCCCGGGACAGGGAGGCCTACGAGCAGTACTTC CASSSSRDREAYEQYF